This T cell receptor beta chain came from a study of blood T cell repertoires in COVID-19. Original handling: Amplification from reference gene primers served as the basis for estimated nucleated cell counts. Produced via immunoSEQ multiplex PCR; TCRdb's table is partial and in-frame only. The DNA gave D and trimming, while V, J and clone size come from that table. The sample has approximately 240,000 clones, approximately 86% seen once. The CDR3 is 15 residues long. V gave up 1 base and J gave up 2 bases, with 12 bases separating them. In germline, CDR1 is SGHTA, CDR2 FQGTGA. This TCR was recovered from a woman younger than 45 who had recovered from COVID-19. The specimen was peripheral blood. V gene TRBV7-3 combines with J gene TRBJ2-7; a weak D match, TRBD2 (6 bases). DNA of the CDR3: TGTGCCAGCAGCTTAAGGGCTAGCGCCGCCTACGAGCAGTACTTC. Protein sequence: CASSLRASAAYEQYF.